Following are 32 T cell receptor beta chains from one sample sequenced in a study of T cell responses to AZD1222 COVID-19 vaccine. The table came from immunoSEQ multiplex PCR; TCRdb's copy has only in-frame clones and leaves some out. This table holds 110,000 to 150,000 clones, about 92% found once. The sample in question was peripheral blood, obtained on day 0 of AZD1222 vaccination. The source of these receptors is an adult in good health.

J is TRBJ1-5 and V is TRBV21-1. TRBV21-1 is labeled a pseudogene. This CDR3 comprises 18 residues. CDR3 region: CASRKHWGDPKGNQPQHF. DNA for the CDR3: TGTGCCAGCAGGAAACATTGGGGGGACCCCAAGGGGAATCAGCCCCAGCATTTT.

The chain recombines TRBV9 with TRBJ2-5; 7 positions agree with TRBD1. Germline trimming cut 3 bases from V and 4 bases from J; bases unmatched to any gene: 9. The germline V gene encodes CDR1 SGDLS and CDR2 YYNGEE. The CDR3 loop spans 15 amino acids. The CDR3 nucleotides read TGTGCCAGCAGCGGGGGCGGACAGGCGGGAGAGACCCAGTACTTC. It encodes CASSGGGQAGETQYF.

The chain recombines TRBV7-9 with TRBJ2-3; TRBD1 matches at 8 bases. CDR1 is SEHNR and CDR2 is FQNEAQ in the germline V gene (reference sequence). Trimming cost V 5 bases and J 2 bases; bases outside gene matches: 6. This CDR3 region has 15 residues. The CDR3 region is CASSPRDRHTDTQYF. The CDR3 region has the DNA TGTGCCAGCAGCCCCCGGGACAGGCACACAGATACGCAGTATTTT.

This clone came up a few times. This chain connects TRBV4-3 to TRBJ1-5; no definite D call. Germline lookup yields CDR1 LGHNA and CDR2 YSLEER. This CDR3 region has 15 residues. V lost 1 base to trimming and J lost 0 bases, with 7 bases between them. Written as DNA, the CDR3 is TGCGCCAGCAGCCAAGTGAGACATAGCAATCAGCCCCAGCATTTT. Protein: CASSQVRHSNQPQHF.

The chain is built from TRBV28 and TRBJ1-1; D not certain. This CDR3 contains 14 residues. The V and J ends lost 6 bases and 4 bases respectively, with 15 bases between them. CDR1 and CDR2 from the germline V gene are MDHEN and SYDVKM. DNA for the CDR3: TGTGCCAGCAGCCCGCTCAGAAGCATCACTGAAGCTTTCTTT. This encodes CASSPLRSITEAFF.

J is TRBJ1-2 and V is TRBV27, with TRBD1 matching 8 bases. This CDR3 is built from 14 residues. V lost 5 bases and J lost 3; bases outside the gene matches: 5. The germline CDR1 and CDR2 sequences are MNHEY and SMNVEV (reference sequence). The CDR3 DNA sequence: TGTGCCAGCAGTGCTACCAGGGGGCACTATGGCTACACCTTC. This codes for CASSATRGHYGYTF.

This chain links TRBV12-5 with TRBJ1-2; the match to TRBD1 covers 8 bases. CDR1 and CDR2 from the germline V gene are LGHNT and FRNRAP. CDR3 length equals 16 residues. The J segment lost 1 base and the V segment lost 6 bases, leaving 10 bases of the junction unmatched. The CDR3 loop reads CASGTRAGGFNYGYTF. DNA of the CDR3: TGTGCTAGTGGGACCAGGGCAGGGGGCTTTAACTATGGCTACACCTTC.

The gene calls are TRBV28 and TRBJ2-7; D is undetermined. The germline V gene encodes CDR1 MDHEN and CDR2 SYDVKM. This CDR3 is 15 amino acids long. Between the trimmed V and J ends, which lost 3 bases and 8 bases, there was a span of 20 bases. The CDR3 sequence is CASSLELALVIQQYF. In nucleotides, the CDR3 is TGTGCCAGCAGTTTGGAACTGGCCCTGGTCATCCAGCAGTACTTC. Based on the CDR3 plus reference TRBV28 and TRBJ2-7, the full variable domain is DVKVTQSSRYLVKRTGEKVFLECVQDMDHENMFWYRQDPGLGLRLIYFSYDVKMKEKGDIPEGYSVSREKKERFSLILESASTNQTSMYLCASSLELALVIQQYFGPGTRLTVT.

In nucleotides, the CDR3 is TGCGCCAGCAGCCGGGGAAAACAGGGAGGCTCTGGGGCCAACGTCCTGACTTTC. The encoded protein is CASSRGKQGGSGANVLTF. The J gene is TRBJ2-6, the V gene TRBV4-1; D may be TRBD1 or TRBD2 (6 bases each). Germline V gene data show CDR1 as MGHRA and CDR2 as YSYEKL. The CDR3 is 18 residues long. V was clipped by 4 bases and J by 0 bases, with 16 bases between them.

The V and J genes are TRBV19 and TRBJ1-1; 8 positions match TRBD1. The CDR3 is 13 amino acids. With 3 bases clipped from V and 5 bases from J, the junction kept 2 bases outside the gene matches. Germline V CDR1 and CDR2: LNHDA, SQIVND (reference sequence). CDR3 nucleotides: TGTGCCAGTAGTATTTGGGACAGGACTGAAGCTTTCTTT. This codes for CASSIWDRTEAFF.

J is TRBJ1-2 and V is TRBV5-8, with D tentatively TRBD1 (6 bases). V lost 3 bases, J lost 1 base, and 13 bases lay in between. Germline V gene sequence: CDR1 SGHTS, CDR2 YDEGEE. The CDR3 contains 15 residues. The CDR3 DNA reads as TGTGCCAGCAGCTCGACAGGAGTTGGTAACTATGGCTACACCTTC. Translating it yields CASSSTGVGNYGYTF.

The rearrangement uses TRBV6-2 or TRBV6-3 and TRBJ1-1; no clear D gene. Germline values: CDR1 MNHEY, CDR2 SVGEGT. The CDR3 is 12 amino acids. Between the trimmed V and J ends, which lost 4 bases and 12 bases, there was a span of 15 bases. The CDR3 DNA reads TGTGCCAGCAGTTTGGGATCGACGGGGACTTTCTTT. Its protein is CASSLGSTGTFF.

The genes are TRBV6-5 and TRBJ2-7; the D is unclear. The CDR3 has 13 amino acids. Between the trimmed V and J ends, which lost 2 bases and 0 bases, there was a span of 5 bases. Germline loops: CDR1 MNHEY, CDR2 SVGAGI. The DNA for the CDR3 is TGTGCCAGCAGTTACGCCAGCTCCTACGAGCAGTACTTC. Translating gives CASSYASSYEQYF.

As DNA, the CDR3 is TGTGCCAGCAGCTTAGGGGTAGACAATGAGCAGTTCTTC. Encoded protein: CASSLGVDNEQFF. The rearrangement links TRBV7-3 to TRBJ2-1; D is unclear. This CDR3 is built from 13 residues. The V and J ends lost 2 bases and 5 bases respectively, with 7 bases between them. The germline gives CDR1 SGHTA, CDR2 FQGTGA.

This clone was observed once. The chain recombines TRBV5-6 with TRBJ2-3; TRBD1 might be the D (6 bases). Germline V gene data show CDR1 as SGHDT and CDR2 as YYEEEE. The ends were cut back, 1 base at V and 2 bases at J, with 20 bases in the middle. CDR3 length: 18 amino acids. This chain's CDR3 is CASSLFASGVVITDTQYF. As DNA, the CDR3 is TGTGCCAGCAGCTTGTTCGCTTCAGGGGTAGTAATCACAGATACGCAGTATTTT. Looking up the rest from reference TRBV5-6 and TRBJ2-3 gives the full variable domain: DAGVTQSPTHLIKTRGQQVTLRCSPKSGHDTVSWYQQALGQGPQFIFQYYEEEERQRGNFPDRFSGHQFPNYSSELNVNALLLGDSALYLCASSLFASGVVITDTQYFGPGTRLTVL.

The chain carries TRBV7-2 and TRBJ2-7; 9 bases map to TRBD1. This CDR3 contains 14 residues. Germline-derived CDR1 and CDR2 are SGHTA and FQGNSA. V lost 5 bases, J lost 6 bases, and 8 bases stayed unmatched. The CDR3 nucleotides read TGTGCCAGCAGCCCGGGACAGGGATTGCGCGAGCAGTACTTC. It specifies CASSPGQGLREQYF.

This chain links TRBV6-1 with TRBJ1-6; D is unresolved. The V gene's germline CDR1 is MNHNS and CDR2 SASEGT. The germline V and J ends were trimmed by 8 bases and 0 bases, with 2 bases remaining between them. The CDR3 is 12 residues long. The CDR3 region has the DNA TGTGCCAGCTACTCCTATAATTCACCCCTCCACTTT. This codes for CASYSYNSPLHF.

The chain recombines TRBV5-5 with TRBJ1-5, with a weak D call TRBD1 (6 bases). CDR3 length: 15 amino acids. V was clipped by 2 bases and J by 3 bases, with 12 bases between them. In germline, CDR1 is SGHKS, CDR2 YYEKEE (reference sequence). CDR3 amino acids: CASSLIGGPNQPQHF. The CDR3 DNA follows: TGTGCCAGCAGCTTAATCGGGGGCCCCAATCAGCCCCAGCATTTT.

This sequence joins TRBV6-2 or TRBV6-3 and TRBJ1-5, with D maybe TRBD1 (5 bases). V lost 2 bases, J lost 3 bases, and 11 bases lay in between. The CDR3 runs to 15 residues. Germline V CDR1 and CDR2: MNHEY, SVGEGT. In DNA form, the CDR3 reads TGTGCCAGCAGTTACGGGGGGTCCGTCAATCAGCCCCAGCATTTT. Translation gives CASSYGGSVNQPQHF.

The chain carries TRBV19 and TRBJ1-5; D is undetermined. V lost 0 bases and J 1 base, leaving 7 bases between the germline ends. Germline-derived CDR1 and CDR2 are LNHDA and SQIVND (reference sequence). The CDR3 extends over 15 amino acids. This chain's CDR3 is CASSIEAHSNQPQHF. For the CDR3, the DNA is TGTGCCAGTAGTATAGAAGCACACAGCAATCAGCCCCAGCATTTT. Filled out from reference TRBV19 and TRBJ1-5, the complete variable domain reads DGGITQSPKYLFRKEGQNVTLSCEQNLNHDAMYWYRQDPGQGLRLIYYSQIVNDFQKGDIAEGYSVSREKKESFPLTVTSAQKNPTAFYLCASSIEAHSNQPQHFGDGTRLSIL.

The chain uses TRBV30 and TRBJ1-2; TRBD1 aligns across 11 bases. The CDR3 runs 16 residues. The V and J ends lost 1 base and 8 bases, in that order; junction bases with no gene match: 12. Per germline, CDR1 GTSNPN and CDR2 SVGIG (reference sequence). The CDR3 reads CAWSALGQGVLRGYTF. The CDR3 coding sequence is TGTGCCTGGAGTGCCCTGGGACAGGGGGTTTTACGGGGCTACACCTTC.

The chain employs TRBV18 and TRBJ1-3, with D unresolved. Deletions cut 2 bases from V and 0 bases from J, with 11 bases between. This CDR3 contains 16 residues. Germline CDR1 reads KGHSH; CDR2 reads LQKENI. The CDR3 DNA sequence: TGTGCCAGCTCACCAGCGTCCGGCTTCTCTGGAAACACCATATATTTT. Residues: CASSPASGFSGNTIYF. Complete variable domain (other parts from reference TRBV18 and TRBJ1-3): NAGVMQNPRHLVRRRGQEARLRCSPMKGHSHVYWYRQLPEEGLKFMVYLQKENIIDESGMPKERFSAEFPKEGPSILRIQQVVRGDSAAYFCASSPASGFSGNTIYFGEGSWLTVV.

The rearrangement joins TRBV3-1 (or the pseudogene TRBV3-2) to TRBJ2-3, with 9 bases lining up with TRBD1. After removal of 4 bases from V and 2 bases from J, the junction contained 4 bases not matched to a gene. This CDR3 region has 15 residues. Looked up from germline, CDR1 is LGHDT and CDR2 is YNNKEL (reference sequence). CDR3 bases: TGTGCCAGCAGCCTTGGACAGGGGAACACAGATACGCAGTATTTT. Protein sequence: CASSLGQGNTDTQYF.

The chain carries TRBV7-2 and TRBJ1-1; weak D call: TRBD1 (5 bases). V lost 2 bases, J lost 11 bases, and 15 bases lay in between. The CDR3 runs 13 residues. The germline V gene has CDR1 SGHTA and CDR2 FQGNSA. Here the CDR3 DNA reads TGTGCCAGCAGCTTATGGTCCGGGGGGATGGCTTTCTTT. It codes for CASSLWSGGMAFF.

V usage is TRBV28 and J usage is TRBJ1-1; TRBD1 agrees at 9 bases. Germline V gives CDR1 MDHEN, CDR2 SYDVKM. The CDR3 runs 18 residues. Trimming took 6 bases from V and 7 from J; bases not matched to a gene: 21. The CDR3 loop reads CASRYETWDRAYTGEAFF. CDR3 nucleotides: TGTGCCAGCAGATATGAAACTTGGGACAGGGCTTACACAGGTGAAGCTTTCTTT.

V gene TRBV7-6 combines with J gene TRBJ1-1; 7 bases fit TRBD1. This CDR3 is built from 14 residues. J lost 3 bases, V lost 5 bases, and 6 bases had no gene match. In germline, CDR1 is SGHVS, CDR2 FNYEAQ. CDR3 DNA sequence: TGTGCCAGCAGCCCAGGGGGGGATTACACTGAAGCTTTCTTT. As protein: CASSPGGDYTEAFF.

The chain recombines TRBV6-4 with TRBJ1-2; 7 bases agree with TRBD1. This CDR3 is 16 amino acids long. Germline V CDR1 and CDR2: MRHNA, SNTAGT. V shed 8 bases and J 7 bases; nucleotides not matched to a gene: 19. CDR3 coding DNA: TGTGCCAGCCCACTCGGACAGGATAGTGTTCGGGCTGGCTACACCTTC. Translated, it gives CASPLGQDSVRAGYTF.

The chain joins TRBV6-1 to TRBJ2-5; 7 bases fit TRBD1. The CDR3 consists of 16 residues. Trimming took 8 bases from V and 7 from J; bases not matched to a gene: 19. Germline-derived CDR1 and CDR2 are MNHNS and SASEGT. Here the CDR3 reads CASGAGTVTTRGTQYF. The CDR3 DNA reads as TGTGCCAGCGGTGCCGGGACAGTAACAACCAGGGGGACCCAGTACTTC.

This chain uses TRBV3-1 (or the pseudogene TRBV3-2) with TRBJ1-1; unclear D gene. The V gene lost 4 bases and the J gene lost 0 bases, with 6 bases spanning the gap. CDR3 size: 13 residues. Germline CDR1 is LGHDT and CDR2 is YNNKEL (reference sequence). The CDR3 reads CASSRNLNTEAFF. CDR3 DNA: TGTGCCAGCAGCCGAAATTTGAACACTGAAGCTTTCTTT.

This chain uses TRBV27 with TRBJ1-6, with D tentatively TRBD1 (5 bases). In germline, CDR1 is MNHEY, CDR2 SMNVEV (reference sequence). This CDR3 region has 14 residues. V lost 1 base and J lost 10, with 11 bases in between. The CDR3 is CASSLLGTGSPLHF. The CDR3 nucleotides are TGTGCCAGCAGTTTATTGGGGACGGGCTCACCCCTCCACTTT.

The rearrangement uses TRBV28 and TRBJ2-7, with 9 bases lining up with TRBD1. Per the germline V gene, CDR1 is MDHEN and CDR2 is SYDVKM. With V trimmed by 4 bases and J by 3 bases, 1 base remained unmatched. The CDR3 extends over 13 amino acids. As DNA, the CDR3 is TGTGCCAGCAGTTGGGGACAGGGCTACGAGCAGTACTTC. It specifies CASSWGQGYEQYF. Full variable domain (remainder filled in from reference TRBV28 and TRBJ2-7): DVKVTQSSRYLVKRTGEKVFLECVQDMDHENMFWYRQDPGLGLRLIYFSYDVKMKEKGDIPEGYSVSREKKERFSLILESASTNQTSMYLCASSWGQGYEQYFGPGTRLTVT.

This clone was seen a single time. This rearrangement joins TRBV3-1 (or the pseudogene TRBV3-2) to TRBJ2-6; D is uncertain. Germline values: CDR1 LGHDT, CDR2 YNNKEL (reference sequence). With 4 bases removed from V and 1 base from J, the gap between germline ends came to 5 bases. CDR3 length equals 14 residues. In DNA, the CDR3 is TGTGCCAGCAGCCCCGTTTCTGGGGCCAACGTCCTGACTTTC. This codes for CASSPVSGANVLTF.